This TCR beta chain is from a study of Ad26.COV2.S vaccination and SARS-CoV-2 variants. In the case of this clone: Its target is unknown.

This CDR3 contains 13 residues. V lost 5 bases, J lost 6 bases, and 14 bases lay in between. Germline CDR1 is SGHRS and CDR2 is YFSETQ. Study-level findings and limits: Those who received vaccine or placebo ended up with similar non-spike TCR breadth.

Profiled with immunoSEQ multiplex PCR; TCRdb holds only in-frame clones, not every one. Among approximately 400,000 clones listed, about 83% were seen once. Described treatment: around 19 received Ad26.COV2.S at low or high dose, single or two shots; a few received placebo; per-sample allocation not given. At day 63 after the first vaccine or placebo injection, samples were drawn. The vaccine antigen was prefusion-stabilized Wuhan SARS-CoV-2 spike. The sequencing here drew on peripheral blood, taken in a trial of Ad26.COV2.S vaccine versus placebo. The V call is TRBV5-1, the J call TRBJ1-2; D perhaps matches TRBD1 (5 bases). The clonotype originates from a person between 18 and 65 years old who received the Ad26.COV2.S COVID-19 vaccine or a placebo. The chain's CDR3 is CASRLRDGDGYTF. The CDR3 DNA is TGCGCCAGCAGGCTCCGGGACGGAGATGGCTACACCTTC.